These 9 T cell receptor beta chains were sequenced from one sample in a study of shared clonotypes between healthy human individuals. TCRdb's copy holds only in-frame clones and misses some; the assay was immunoSEQ multiplex PCR. This table holds some 630,000 clones, about two thirds found once. Sequencing was carried out using memory CD4+ T cells sorted from blood. Subset: CD45RA-negative fraction. Source of these receptors: a woman aged 25 to 39 in good health.

This chain uses TRBV10-3 with TRBJ2-7, with TRBD2 matching over 8 bases. Per germline, CDR1 ENHRY and CDR2 SYGVKD. The CDR3 covers 14 residues. V was pared by 8 bases and J by 6 bases, with 12 bases of the junction left unmatched. CDR3 DNA: TGTGCCATCGCGTCTAGCGGGCCGCTAGGCGAGCAGTACTTC. Its protein product is CAIASSGPLGEQYF.

This clone has just one count. This rearrangement joins TRBV19 to TRBJ2-1, with 8 bases identical to TRBD2. After removal of 1 base from V and 9 bases from J, the junction contained 8 bases not matched to a gene. CDR3 size: 15 residues. Germline CDR1 LNHDA, CDR2 SQIVND (reference sequence). The CDR3 DNA reads as TGTGCCAGTAGTATAGCGGCGGGAGGAGGGTTTGAGCAGTTCTTC. Amino acids: CASSIAAGGGFEQFF.

This chain uses TRBV5-1 with TRBJ2-5; no reliable D call. Between the trimmed V and J ends, which lost 4 bases and 4 bases, there was a span of 11 bases. Looked up from germline, CDR1 is SGHRS and CDR2 is YFSETQ. The CDR3 extends over 13 amino acids. CDR3 loop: CASSIIGSETQYF. CDR3 nucleotides: TGCGCCAGCAGCATCATAGGGTCAGAGACCCAGTACTTC.

In the case of this clone: The junction and the germline gene differ at one end; a read error may be behind it. V usage is TRBV6-1 and J usage is TRBJ1-1; D is perhaps TRBD1 (5 bases). Germline V gene lookup returns CDR1 MNHNS and CDR2 SASEGT. This CDR3 region has 16 residues. CDR3 DNA sequence: TGTGCCAGCAGGGAAGGGCAGGGCTTGGGGAACACTGAAGCTTTCTTT. Translation gives CASREGQGLGNTEAFF.

This clone appeared a few times. The chain carries TRBV18 and TRBJ2-2, with TRBD2 as a possible D gene (6 bases). The CDR3 has 16 residues. Between the trimmed V and J ends, which lost 1 base and 4 bases, there was a span of 13 bases. The germline CDR1 and CDR2 sequences are KGHSH and LQKENI. The CDR3 DNA follows: TGTGCCAGCTCACCACTACGACTAGGATCCACCGGGGAGCTGTTTTTT. Amino acids: CASSPLRLGSTGELFF.

V usage is TRBV5-8 and J usage is TRBJ1-4, with D perhaps TRBD1 (5 bases). CDR3 length equals 16 residues. Deletions cut 5 bases from V and 0 bases from J, with 14 bases between. Germline V lookup: CDR1 SGHTS, CDR2 YDEGEE. The CDR3 sequence is CASRKGNSATNEKLFF. The CDR3 nucleotides read TGTGCCAGCAGAAAGGGGAACTCGGCAACTAATGAAAAACTGTTTTTT.

The J gene is TRBJ1-2, the V gene TRBV30, with D perhaps TRBD1 (5 bases). V was trimmed by 3 bases and J by 3 bases, leaving 8 bases between them. This CDR3 contains 12 residues. Germline V lookup: CDR1 GTSNPN, CDR2 SVGIG (reference sequence). The DNA for the CDR3 is TGTGCCTGGAGCTCGGGGGACTATGGCTACACCTTC. Amino acid sequence: CAWSSGDYGYTF.

The DNA for the CDR3 is TGCGCCAGCAGCTCTAATACCGGACAGGGAGAAGAGACCCAGTACTTC. The encoded protein is CASSSNTGQGEETQYF. The chain combines TRBV5-1 with TRBJ2-5; the match to TRBD1 covers 8 bases. The CDR3 is 16 residues long. From germline, CDR1 is SGHRS and CDR2 YFSETQ. The ends lost 3 bases at V and 3 bases at J; junction bases unmatched: 10.

This clone occurred many times. This chain joins TRBV14 and TRBJ1-2; D gene uncertain. Trimming shortened V by 6 bases and J by 4 bases, and 9 bases separated the two germline ends. CDR1 and CDR2 (germline): SGHDN, FVKESK. The CDR3 totals 12 residues. DNA of the CDR3: TGTGCCAGCAGTGTGGCAGGCTATGGCTACACCTTC. Translating gives CASSVAGYGYTF.